This TCR beta chain is from a study of cytomegalovirus exposure and HLA in healthy donors (dated by TCRdb to the late 2010s). With respect to the entire study: According to an earlier analysis of a few hundred of the donors, some 170 million T cells yielded approximately 120 million unique TCR beta sequences and 276 Gb of sequence data. Along with the approximately 700-subject first cohort, a separate validation cohort of over 90 different subjects was used. Both class I and class II loci were covered by HLA typing, at four-digit resolution. Every discovery cohort repertoire had been produced on one sequencing platform. In a later analysis, previously published TCR beta repertoires from 600 to 850 donors were re-analyzed and high-resolution HLA genotyping was added so that TCR occurrence patterns could be studied. Among the roughly 410 genotyped donors, more than 70% belonged to the genetic ancestry cluster associated with self-reported Caucasian donors. On average, around 230,000 unique TCR beta nucleotide sequences were sequenced per donor among more than 350 genotyped donors of the cohort, with roughly 19% of those sequences being non-productive. The study aimed to test whether cataloging public T cell receptors could reveal signatures of past pathogen exposure. An earlier analysis of around 580 of the donors used high-throughput TCR beta sequencing to judge whether each TCR beta V gene segment behaved as functional or pseudogenic. The number of donors typed differed by locus, with 629-630 for A, B, C, DRB1 and DQB1, roughly 520 for DQA1, 600 to 610 for DPA1, and some 450 for DPB1. In a later genetic analysis, genome-wide SNP genotypes for about three fifths of the roughly 670 donors were used, and that subset was treated as a discovery cohort. Because of strong linkage in the cohort, four to six DR-DQ haplotypes were treated as single units for association and clustering. In the later analysis, no new phenotypic data were used to find candidate immune exposures; instead, reliance was placed on TCR beta sequences and their occurrence across donors. The study combined high-throughput TCR immunosequencing, statistical association of individual TCRs with disease status, and machine learning to predict cytomegalovirus infection status. Donor age, sex, ethnicity and CMV serostatus were compiled together with the repertoire data. The T cell repertoires of some 670 subjects were profiled by immunosequencing and related to cytomegalovirus serostatus. An early release covering about 600 HLA-typed donors comprised about 310 gigabases of sequencing data and 65 million to 100 million unique TCR sequences. Study-wide findings and limitations: In vitro tests confirmed that a few of the cytomegalovirus-associated TCR beta chains recognize cytomegalovirus antigens. The classifier was reported to diagnose cytomegalovirus status with high specificity and sensitivity in both the original cohort and the validation cohort. A cluster of highly shared sequence variants was judged likely to be a technical artifact of the sequencing pipeline. A later analysis associated roughly 17,000 TCR beta sequences with specific HLA alleles at a false discovery rate of 0.05. The authors suggested that the approach could potentially be generalized to other disease states and immunological phenotypes. Sequencing depth was assumed to be roughly uniform across donors in the presence/absence analyses, though that assumption may not hold. Because counts were too low, about 17 rarely observed V segments, including chromosome 9 orphons, were excluded from the earlier analysis of 587 of the donors. In a later analysis, HLA-associated TCR beta chains were found to be more clonally expanded and to have lower generation probabilities than equally common non-associated chains. The 87-base-pair reads could not distinguish some IMGT-functional V segments, including TRBV6-2 and TRBV6-3, so those segments were excluded. In a later analysis, the rate of TCR association differed among HLA loci, with DRB1 alleles having the most associated TCRs and HLA-C alleles having the fewest. Linkage disequilibrium might explain the correlated functional status among segregating V segments, but an unknown experimental factor could not be excluded. The study gave a list of some 150 TCR beta chains associated with cytomegalovirus. Several of the top co-occurrence clusters appeared to be linked to parvovirus B19, influenza, CMV and Epstein-Barr virus, according to a later analysis. When HLA alleles, especially DR and DQ, strongly co-occurred, TCR associations were difficult to assign to individual alleles. For the cohort, immune exposure information was limited to CMV serostatus. While some public TCRs were present in many individuals, most TCR sequences turned up only very rarely across donors. V-gene and J-gene trimming of TCR beta chains was associated with a missense DCLRE1C variant in a later genetic analysis, and the association was replicated in an independent cohort. In an earlier analysis of more than 450 of the donors, most TCR beta V segments were observed in productive rearrangements about 90% or about 30% of the time, broadly matching IMGT annotations. Compared with the approximately 600-donor mean, donors in an Asian-associated ancestry cluster had fewer N-insertions in productive TCRs, according to a later genetic analysis. A later analysis found that most CMV-associated TCR beta chains appeared HLA-restricted, with HLA associations seemingly driven largely by CMV exposure. A further reported finding was that TCR beta sequences accurately predicted the HLA-A and HLA-B alleles for most subjects in the first cohort. HLA typing was unavailable for some donors at each locus, so association tests used only the typed subset. In this cohort, only TCR beta chains were sequenced, and detectable features were limited by the absence of alpha or paired-chain data.

In total, approximately 610 healthy bone marrow donors made up the cohort. At the time of sampling, all cohort members were nominally healthy, though unrecorded immune exposures were likely present. The donor tested CMV seronegative, placing the donor among the 350 or so seronegative members of the cohort. A peripheral blood sample was collected from each donor, and TCR beta sequencing was performed on peripheral blood mononuclear cells. The Qiagen DNeasy Blood Extraction Kit was used to extract genomic DNA from the blood cell samples. Library generation was performed with the immunoSEQ multiplex PCR assay. The multiplex PCR relied on a mix of 60 forward primers for TCR Vbeta segments and 13 reverse primers for TCR Jbeta segments. The CDR3 region of rearranged TCR beta genes was amplified from genomic DNA by a multiplex PCR assay. Amplified TCR beta libraries were sequenced as 87-base-pair reads on the Illumina HiSeq System. In the source study's methods: A later analysis tallied around 80 million unique TCR beta chains across the 666 repertoires, and approximately 12 million of those chains were shared by two or more donors. A nearest-neighbor algorithm error-corrected the raw reads and collapsed the reads into unique sequences, merging closely related sequences to remove PCR and sequencing errors. Alignment of CDR3 sequences to IMGT reference sequences was used to assign V, D and J gene segments. For a sequence to be retained, at least a six-nucleotide match to both a V gene segment and a J gene segment was required. A rearrangement counted as productive if the CDR3 had no stop codons and remained in frame with V and J, and every other rearrangement counted as non-productive. Following IMGT convention, CDR3 was defined as the stretch from the second conserved V-encoded cysteine to the conserved J-encoded phenylalanine. The earlier analysis of a few hundred of the donors excluded sequences that lacked an unambiguous match to a single V gene segment. An earlier analysis of roughly 590 of the donors called V segments functional above 56.7% productive rearrangements and segregating when the between-donor standard deviation exceeded 5%. A statistical classification framework was built to diagnose cytomegalovirus status from the catalog of TCR beta chain sequences. A later analysis assigned V and J genes by comparing TCR nucleotide sequences with IMGT/GENE-DB human TR gene sequences. In a later analysis, CDR3 sequences and most-parsimonious VDJ recombination scenarios were assigned using the TCRdist pipeline. In a later analysis, each TCR beta chain was defined by its CDR3 amino acid sequence together with its V-gene family, and reads lacking a unique V-gene family were excluded. A later analysis removed 600 or so highly shared, low-generation-probability nucleotide sequences to deal with suspected cross-contamination and a sequencing artifact. In a later analysis, a clonal expansion index for each public chain was calculated from normalized within-repertoire ranks of inferred template counts. Generation probabilities in a later analysis came from a VDJ recombination model fitted to out-of-frame rearrangements, and those results were checked against IGoR. In a later analysis, hypergeometric tests were used to score TCR-TCR, TCR-HLA and TCR-CMV co-occurrence, with a repertoire-size bias correction applied to TCR pairs. False discovery rates were estimated in a later analysis by permuting HLA or CMV assignments 20 times. In a later analysis, co-occurring TCRs were grouped with DBSCAN, and TCRdist sequence similarity was added when clustering was performed within HLA-allele-positive subsets. Repertoires with fewer than 30,000 or more than 120,000 public chains, plus five repertoires with anomalous nucleotide sharing, were excluded from co-occurrence clustering. This immuneACCESS table, as held by TCRdb, lists in-frame sequences with V and J called but not all clones. Of the missing ones, under half trace to an unresolved V gene in checked studies; the others have no known cause. The V and J calls and clone size come from that table; D and trimming were worked out from the DNA. The sample table holds approximately 140,000 clones, of which roughly four fifths were seen once. The biggest ten clones account for around 1.9% of the sample.

As to this clone: Its antigen is currently not known. Base qualities are not recorded, but no much larger clone differs from it by a single base.

The trim is 3 bases for V and 5 bases for J, with a gap of 13 bases between the germline ends. Including the terminal cysteine and phenylalanine, the CDR3 comprises 15 residues. Kept here is only the CDR3 DNA, which spans 45 bases and is read in frame from base 1. The germline V gene supplies CDR1 SGHAT and CDR2 FQNNGV. Source material: PBMCs. The chain was built from TRBV11-2 and TRBJ2-2; tentative D gene TRBD2, with 5 bases matching. The receptor comes from a woman aged 40 to 50 in good health and CMV-seronegative. At the DNA level, the sequence is TGTGCCAGCAGCTTCCGGCCGGGGAAAACCGGGGAGCTGTTTTTT. Translated, it reads CASSFRPGKTGELFF.